The TCR beta chain under discussion was sequenced for a study of Ad26.COV2.S vaccination and SARS-CoV-2 variants. Overall study: Ad26.COV2.S shots went into the muscle once or twice, 56 days apart.

This clone turned up a few times. Treatment here: approximately 18 received Ad26.COV2.S at low or high dose, single or two shots; roughly five received placebo; per-sample allocation not given. Samples analyzed were those drawn on day 63 after the first vaccine or placebo injection. The V gene lost 5 bases and the J gene lost 2 bases, with 10 bases spanning the gap. This CDR3 has 14 amino acids. Germline V gene data show CDR1 as MNHNY and CDR2 as SVGAGI (reference sequence). Measured with immunoSEQ multiplex PCR; TCRdb has only the in-frame clones, and not every one. The data hold roughly 350,000 clones, with 70% to 90% observed a single time.

The rearrangement links TRBV6-6 to TRBJ1-5, with D perhaps matching TRBD1 (5 bases). Sequences were derived from peripheral blood, sampled in a trial of Ad26.COV2.S vaccine versus placebo. The sequence derives from a person between 18 and 59 years old who received the Ad26.COV2.S COVID-19 vaccine or a placebo. DNA of the CDR3: TGTGCCAGCAGTCAGGGAATTGGCAATCAGCCCCAGCATTTT. Translation gives CASSQGIGNQPQHF.